Described below is a single TCR beta chain sequence and its context. Its cognate antigen is unknown. The data were obtained in a study of shared clonotypes between healthy human individuals. The study's findings and limits: Few donors restricted represented genetic and exposure-history diversity. Several donors held approximately 5% of naive CD4 clonotypes in common.

Data came from immunoSEQ multiplex PCR; TCRdb stores just in-frame clones and leaves some out. The profile shows around 1 million clones, 70% to 85% of them singletons. CDR3 length equals 15 residues. Per the germline V gene, CDR1 is SGHRS and CDR2 is YFSETQ. V shed 4 bases, J shed 7 bases, and the junction held 8 bases outside the gene matches. All of the donors resided in Nashville, Tennessee, and each was a Caucasian adult. Partitioning of CD4+ cells yielded a CD45RA+ naive subset and a CD45RA-negative memory subset. This chain uses TRBV5-1 with TRBJ1-1; TRBD1 agrees at 12 bases. The material sequenced was memory CD4+ T cells sorted from blood. Subset noted: CD45RA-negative fraction. This sequence was found in a man aged 18 to 35 in good health. CDR3 sequence: CASSKGTGGAGEAFF. The DNA for the CDR3 is TGCGCCAGCAGCAAAGGGACAGGGGGCGCGGGTGAAGCTTTCTTT.